This T cell receptor beta chain is from a study of T-cell reconstitution after alpha-beta-depleted transplantation in children. Study-wide results and caveats: From newly produced T cells came most of the T-cell counts and diversity one year after transplant. There were some patients whose high TCRbeta diversity at day 60 came from surviving recipient T cells and thymic progenitors.

Researchers prepared the TCRbeta library using unique molecular identifiers, the study reports. TCRdb itself ran the PCR reads through MiXCR, one entry per CDR3 protein. This table has more than 400,000 distinct CDR3 sequences, around two fifths appearing once. The CDR3 spans 14 residues. Germline V gene data show CDR1 as MNHNS and CDR2 as SASEGT. The ends lost 4 bases at V and 6 bases at J; junction bases unmatched: 5. With respect to this clonotype: Its target is not known.

The receptor comes from a girl aged 2 to 10 with aplastic anemia, due to receive a stem cell transplant. The input for sequencing was PBMCs, taken before TCRalphabeta/CD19-depleted stem cell transplant. The rearrangement joins TRBV6-1 to TRBJ2-2, with 7 positions matching TRBD1. CDR3 in DNA: TGTGCCAGCAGTGTTAGGGGGCGGGCCGGGGAGCTGTTTTTT. Its translation: CASSVRGRAGELFF.